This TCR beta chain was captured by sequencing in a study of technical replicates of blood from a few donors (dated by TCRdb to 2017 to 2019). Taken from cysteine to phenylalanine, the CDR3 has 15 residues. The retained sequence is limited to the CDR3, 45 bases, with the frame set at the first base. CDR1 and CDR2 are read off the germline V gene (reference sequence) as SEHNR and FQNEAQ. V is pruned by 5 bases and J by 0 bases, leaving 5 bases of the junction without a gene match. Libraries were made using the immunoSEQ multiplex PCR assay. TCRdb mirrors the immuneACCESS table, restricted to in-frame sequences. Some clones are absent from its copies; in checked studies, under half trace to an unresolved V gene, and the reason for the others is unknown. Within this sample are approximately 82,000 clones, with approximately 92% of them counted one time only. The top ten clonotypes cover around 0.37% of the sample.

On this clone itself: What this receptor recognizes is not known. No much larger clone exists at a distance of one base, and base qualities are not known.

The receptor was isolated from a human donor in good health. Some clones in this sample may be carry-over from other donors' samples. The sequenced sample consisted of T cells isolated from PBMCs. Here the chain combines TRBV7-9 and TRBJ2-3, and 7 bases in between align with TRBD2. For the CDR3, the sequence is CASSNRLASTDTQYF. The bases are TGTGCCAGCAGCAACCGACTAGCTAGCACAGATACGCAGTATTTT.